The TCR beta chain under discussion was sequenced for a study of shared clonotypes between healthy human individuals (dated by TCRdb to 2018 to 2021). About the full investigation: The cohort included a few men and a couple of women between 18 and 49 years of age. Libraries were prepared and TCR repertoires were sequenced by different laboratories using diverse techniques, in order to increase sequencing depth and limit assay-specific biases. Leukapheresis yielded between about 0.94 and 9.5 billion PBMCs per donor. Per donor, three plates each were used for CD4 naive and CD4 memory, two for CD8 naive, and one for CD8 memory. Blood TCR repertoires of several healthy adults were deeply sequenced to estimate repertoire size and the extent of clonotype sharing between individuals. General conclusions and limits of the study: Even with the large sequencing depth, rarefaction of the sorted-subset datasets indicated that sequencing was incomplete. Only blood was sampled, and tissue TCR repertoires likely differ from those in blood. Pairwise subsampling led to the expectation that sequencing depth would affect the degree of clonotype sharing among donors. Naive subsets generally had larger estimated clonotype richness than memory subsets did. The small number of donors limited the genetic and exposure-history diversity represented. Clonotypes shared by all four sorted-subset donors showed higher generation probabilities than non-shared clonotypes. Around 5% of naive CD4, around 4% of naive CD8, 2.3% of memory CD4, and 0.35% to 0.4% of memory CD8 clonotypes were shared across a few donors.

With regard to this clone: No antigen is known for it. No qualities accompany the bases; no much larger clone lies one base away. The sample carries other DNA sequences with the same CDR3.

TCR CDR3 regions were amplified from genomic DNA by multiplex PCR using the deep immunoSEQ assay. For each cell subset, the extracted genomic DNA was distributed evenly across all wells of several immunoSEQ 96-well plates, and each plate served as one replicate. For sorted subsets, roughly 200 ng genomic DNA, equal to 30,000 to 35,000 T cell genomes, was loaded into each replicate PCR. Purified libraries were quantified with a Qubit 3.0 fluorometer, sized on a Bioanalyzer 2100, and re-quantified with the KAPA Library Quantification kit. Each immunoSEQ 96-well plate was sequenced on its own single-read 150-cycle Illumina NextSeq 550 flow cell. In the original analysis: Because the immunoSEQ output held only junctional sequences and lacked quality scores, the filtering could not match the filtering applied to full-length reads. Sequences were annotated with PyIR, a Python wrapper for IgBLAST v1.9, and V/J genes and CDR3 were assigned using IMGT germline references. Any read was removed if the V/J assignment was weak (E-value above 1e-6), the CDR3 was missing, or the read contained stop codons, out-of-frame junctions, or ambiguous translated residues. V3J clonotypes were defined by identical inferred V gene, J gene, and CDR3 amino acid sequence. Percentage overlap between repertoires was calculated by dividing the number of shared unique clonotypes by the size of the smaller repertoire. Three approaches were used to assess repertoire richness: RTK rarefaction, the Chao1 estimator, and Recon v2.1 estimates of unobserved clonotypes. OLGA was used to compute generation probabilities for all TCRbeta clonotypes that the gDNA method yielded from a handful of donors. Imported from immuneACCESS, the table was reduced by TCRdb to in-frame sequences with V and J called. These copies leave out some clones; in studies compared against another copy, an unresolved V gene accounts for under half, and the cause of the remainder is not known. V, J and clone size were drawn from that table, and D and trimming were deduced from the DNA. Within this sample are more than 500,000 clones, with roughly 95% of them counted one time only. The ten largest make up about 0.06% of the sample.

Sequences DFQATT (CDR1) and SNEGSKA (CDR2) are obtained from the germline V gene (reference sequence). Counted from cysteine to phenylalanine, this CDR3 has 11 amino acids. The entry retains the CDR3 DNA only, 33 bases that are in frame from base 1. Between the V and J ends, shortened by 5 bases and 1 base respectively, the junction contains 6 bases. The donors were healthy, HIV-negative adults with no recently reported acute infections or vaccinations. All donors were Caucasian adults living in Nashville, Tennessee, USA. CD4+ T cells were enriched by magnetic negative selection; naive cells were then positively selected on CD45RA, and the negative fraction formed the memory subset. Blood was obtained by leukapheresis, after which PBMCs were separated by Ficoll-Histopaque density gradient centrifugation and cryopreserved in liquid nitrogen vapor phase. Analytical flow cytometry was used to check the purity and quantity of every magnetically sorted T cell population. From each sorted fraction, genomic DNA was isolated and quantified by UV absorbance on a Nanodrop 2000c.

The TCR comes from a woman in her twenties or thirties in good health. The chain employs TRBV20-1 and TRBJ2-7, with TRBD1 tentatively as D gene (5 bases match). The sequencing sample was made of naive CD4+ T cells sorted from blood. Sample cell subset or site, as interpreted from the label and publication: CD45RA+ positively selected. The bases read TGCAGTGCTGGACAATCCTACGAGCAGTACTTC. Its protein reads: CSAGQSYEQYF.